This is a list of T cell receptor beta chains from one sample in a study of blood T cell repertoires in COVID-19. Sequencing used immunoSEQ multiplex PCR; TCRdb keeps in-frame clones, though not all of them. The data hold about 140,000 clones, with about 82% observed a single time. The sample consisted of peripheral blood. Receptors were obtained from a woman of 80 years or more with active or convalescent COVID-19. Both conserved end residues are part of each CDR3. Fields, in order: V gene, CDR3 protein.

v_gene: TRBV11-2; CDR3aa: CASRGAGGEQYF
v_gene: TRBV6-5; CDR3aa: CASSYSGGNEKLFF
v_gene: TRBV7-2; CDR3aa: CASSPSAGEPSPLHF
v_gene: TRBV7-8; CDR3aa: CASSSRLAANTGELFF
v_gene: TRBV7-8; CDR3aa: CASSPNSGTGKFGEQFF
v_gene: TRBV19; CDR3aa: CASSISGQTTGELFF
v_gene: TRBV5-5; CDR3aa: CASSFSPGQYEQYF
v_gene: TRBV11-2; CDR3aa: CASAPGGLGYTEAFF
v_gene: TRBV27; CDR3aa: CASSTYLAGSGEQFF
v_gene: TRBV28; CDR3aa: CASSPRGTGAYGYTF
v_gene: TRBV28; CDR3aa: CASSSTIDRARAYGYTF
v_gene: TRBV10-3; CDR3aa: CAISKRQSATNEKLFF
v_gene: TRBV19; CDR3aa: CASAYRDEQFF
v_gene: TRBV30; CDR3aa: CAWSQGTGRNQPQHF
v_gene: TRBV6-5; CDR3aa: CASSSPRRGAYNEQFF
v_gene: TRBV7-2; CDR3aa: CASSKGQGWTEAFF
v_gene: TRBV6-5; CDR3aa: CASSNRGRSYGYTF
v_gene: TRBV5-1; CDR3aa: CASSLAQGFDGYTF
v_gene: TRBV27; CDR3aa: CASSLRTGSGQPQHF
v_gene: TRBV19; CDR3aa: CASSGRQGVRQPQHF
v_gene: TRBV6-1; CDR3aa: CATFNGGGTYGYTF
v_gene: TRBV9; CDR3aa: CASSVQIDGGGNTIYF
v_gene: TRBV5-5; CDR3aa: CASSLGSGAGGGYSPLHF
v_gene: TRBV5-1; CDR3aa: CASSLVGTGTGGREQYF
v_gene: TRBV6-6; CDR3aa: CASSFVQGLLNEKLFF
v_gene: TRBV11-2; CDR3aa: CASSQGRDRGHGANVLTF
v_gene: TRBV7-2; CDR3aa: CASSVGGSVGELFF
v_gene: TRBV7-2; CDR3aa: CASSLTGRQTQYF
v_gene: TRBV9; CDR3aa: CASSVDASGGANEQFF
v_gene: TRBV3-1/TRBV3-2; CDR3aa: CASSPYRDRGNEQYF
v_gene: TRBV14; CDR3aa: CASSQEKEGQPQHF
v_gene: TRBV7-3; CDR3aa: CASRRSPGNTIYF
v_gene: TRBV6-2/TRBV6-3; CDR3aa: CASSYRYQGVDKEKLFF
v_gene: TRBV15; CDR3aa: CATSRRQGNSNQPQHF
v_gene: TRBV3-1/TRBV3-2; CDR3aa: CASSQSQGTYEQYF
v_gene: TRBV3-1/TRBV3-2; CDR3aa: CASSQGIGGSYGYTF
v_gene: TRBV19; CDR3aa: CASSRYHNEKLFF
v_gene: TRBV5-1; CDR3aa: CASSLARATGRNTEAFF
v_gene: TRBV7-9; CDR3aa: CASSPSGTGGQETQYF
v_gene: TRBV19; CDR3aa: CASSMRGYEQYF
v_gene: TRBV19; CDR3aa: CASSPGQGDNEQFF
v_gene: TRBV27; CDR3aa: CASSSYPGISYEQYF
v_gene: TRBV21-1; CDR3aa: CARAHLQGRVNEQFF
v_gene: TRBV18; CDR3aa: CASSPPIGGSNTGELFF
v_gene: TRBV30; CDR3aa: CAWSPSGLVFGDTQYF
v_gene: TRBV6-6; CDR3aa: CASSPGAGGNYGYTF
v_gene: TRBV14; CDR3aa: CASSSRQGNSPLHF
v_gene: TRBV19; CDR3aa: CASSRQGTAYEQYF
v_gene: TRBV19; CDR3aa: CASRSNRGYGYTF
v_gene: TRBV28; CDR3aa: CASSSGYDGYTF
v_gene: TRBV7-3; CDR3aa: CASSRAQGYGYTF
v_gene: TRBV7-9; CDR3aa: CASSFFQGAETQYF